This TCR beta chain comes out of a study of blood T cell repertoires in COVID-19. At the level of the study: Sites in the United States, Italy and Spain provided acute and convalescent COVID-19 samples. The cDNA or gDNA used as material had been derived from T cells, B-cell-depleted T cells, or PBMCs.

In the study's own analysis: Researchers report that nucleated cell counts were estimated from reference gene primer amplification. Sequencing was performed with immunoSEQ multiplex PCR; in TCRdb, only in-frame clones are kept and a portion is missing. V, J and clone size reflect that table, while D and trimming were determined from the DNA. The sample comprises around 67,000 clones, around 88% of which are singletons, and approximately 19% rests with the top ten. Germline V gene lookup returns CDR1 SGHRS and CDR2 YFSETQ. The CDR3 is 18 amino acids. With 0 bases removed from V and 0 bases from J, the gap between germline ends came to 16 bases.

Sequenced sample: peripheral blood. The chain employs TRBV5-1 and TRBJ2-1, with a tentative D call TRBD2 (6 bases). The source is a woman of 80 years or more with acute or convalescent COVID-19. The DNA of the CDR3 is TGCGCCAGCAGCTTGGCCGCGGGAAGGGTGAGCTCCTACAATGAGCAGTTCTTC. Translation: CASSLAAGRVSSYNEQFF.